Below, one T cell receptor (beta chain) is given with its context. The source of the sample is a study of T-cell reconstitution after alpha-beta-depleted transplantation in children. Germline CDR1 is SGHVS and CDR2 is FNYEAQ. The CDR3 has 18 amino acids. Germline trimming cut 1 base from V and 5 bases from J; bases unmatched to any gene: 11. Preparation of the TCRbeta library was carried out with unique molecular identifiers. Using its own MiXCR run on the PCR reads, TCRdb lists one record per CDR3 protein. The sample comprises a few hundred thousand distinct CDR3 sequences, around 25% of which are singletons, and roughly 2.5% rests with the top ten.

The TCR originated in a girl under 10 years old with Fanconi anemia, due to receive a stem cell transplant. Sequencing was performed on PBMCs, taken before TCRalphabeta/CD19-depleted stem cell transplant. The chain carries TRBV7-6 and TRBJ2-1, with 10 bases lining up with TRBD2. DNA of the CDR3: TGTGCCAGCAGCTTAGGGACTAGCGGCTATCTTAATCACAATGAGCAGTTCTTC. It codes for CASSLGTSGYLNHNEQFF.